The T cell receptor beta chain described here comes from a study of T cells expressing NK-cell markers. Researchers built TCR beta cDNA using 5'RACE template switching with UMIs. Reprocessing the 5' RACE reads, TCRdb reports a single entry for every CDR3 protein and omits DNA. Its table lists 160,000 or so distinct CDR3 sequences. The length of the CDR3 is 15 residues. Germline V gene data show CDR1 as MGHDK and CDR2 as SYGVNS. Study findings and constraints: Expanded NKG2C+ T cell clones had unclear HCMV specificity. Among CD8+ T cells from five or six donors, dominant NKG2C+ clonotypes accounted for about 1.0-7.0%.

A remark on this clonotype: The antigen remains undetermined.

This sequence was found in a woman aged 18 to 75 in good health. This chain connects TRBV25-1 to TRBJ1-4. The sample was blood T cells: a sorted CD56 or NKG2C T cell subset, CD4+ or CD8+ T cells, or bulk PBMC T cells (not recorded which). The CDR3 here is CASSDPTRTNEKLFF.